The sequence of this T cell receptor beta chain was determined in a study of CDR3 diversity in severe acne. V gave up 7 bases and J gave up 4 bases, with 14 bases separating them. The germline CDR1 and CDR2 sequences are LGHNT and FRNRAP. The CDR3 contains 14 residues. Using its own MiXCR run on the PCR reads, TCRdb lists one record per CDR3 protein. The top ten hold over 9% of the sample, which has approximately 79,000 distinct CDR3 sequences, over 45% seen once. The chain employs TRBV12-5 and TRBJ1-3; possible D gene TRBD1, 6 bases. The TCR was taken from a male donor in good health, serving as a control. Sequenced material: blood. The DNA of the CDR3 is TGTGCTAGTGCCGTGGGGGGGCTCGGAAACACCATATATTTT. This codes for CASAVGGLGNTIYF.